These 10 T cell receptor beta chains came from one sample sequenced in a study of blood T cell repertoires in COVID-19. Some clones are missing from TCRdb's copy, which holds only in-frame ones; the method was immunoSEQ multiplex PCR. The sample shows 300,000 to 450,000 clones, around 89% of them seen only once. Sequenced input: PBMCs or T cells enriched from blood (not recorded which). The receptors here all came from a woman between 18 and 30 years old who had recovered from COVID-19.

This chain links TRBV6-1 with TRBJ1-3; the D is unclear. This CDR3 is built from 14 residues. Germline CDR1 MNHNS, CDR2 SASEGT. Trimming removed 1 base at V and 0 bases at J, with 4 bases between. The CDR3 region has the DNA TGTGCCAGCAGTGAAGGCGACTCTGGAAACACCATATATTTT. It translates to CASSEGDSGNTIYF.

About this clone: Other DNA sequences from this sample encode an identical CDR3 as well. The rearrangement links TRBV29-1 to TRBJ2-7, with D perhaps matching TRBD1 (5 bases). The germline CDR1 and CDR2 sequences are SQVTM and ANQGSEA. This CDR3 spans 13 amino acids. V lost 1 base and J lost 3, with 10 bases in between. The CDR3 spells CSVEGGQGYEQYF. As DNA, the CDR3 is TGCAGCGTTGAAGGAGGCCAGGGCTACGAGCAGTACTTC.

The chain uses TRBV2 and TRBJ1-2; D is ambiguous. With 6 bases removed from V and 13 bases from J, the gap between germline ends came to 21 bases. The CDR3 covers 13 residues. The germline CDR1 and CDR2 sequences are SNHLY and FYNNEI. The CDR3 DNA is TGTGCCAGCAGAGCTCAGACGGGAACTAAAAGCACCTTC. It encodes CASRAQTGTKSTF. Looking up the rest from reference TRBV2 and TRBJ1-2 gives the full variable domain: EPEVTQTPSHQVTQMGQEVILRCVPISNHLYFYWYRQILGQKVEFLVSFYNNEISEKSEIFDDQFSVERPDGSNFTLKIRSTKLEDSAMYFCASRAQTGTKSTFGSGTRLTVV.

V usage is TRBV7-3 and J usage is TRBJ1-6, with TRBD1 as a possible D gene (5 bases). There are 13 residues in the CDR3. The germline gives CDR1 SGHTA, CDR2 FQGTGA. The germline V and J ends were trimmed by 5 bases and 5 bases, with 7 bases remaining between them. The CDR3, as DNA: TGTGCCAGCAGCGTGACAGATAATTCACCCCTCCACTTT. Its protein is CASSVTDNSPLHF.

This clone was seen a single time. The genes are TRBV14 and TRBJ1-1; 8 positions match TRBD1. Germline V gene sequence: CDR1 SGHDN, CDR2 FVKESK. Losses at the gene ends were 4 bases for V and 5 bases for J; bases not matched to a gene: 6. The CDR3 runs 14 residues. The CDR3 sequence: CASSLRQGRTEAFF. CDR3 DNA: TGTGCCAGCAGCCTCCGACAGGGGAGAACTGAAGCTTTCTTT.

In its sample, this clone was seen once. The rearrangement joins TRBV5-6 to TRBJ2-2; 11 bases align to TRBD2. The CDR3 runs to 16 residues. The germline gives CDR1 SGHDT, CDR2 YYEEEE. V was pared by 4 bases and J by 5 bases, with 7 bases of the junction left unmatched. CDR3 in amino acids: CASSILAGGRTGELFF. CDR3 sequence (DNA): TGTGCCAGCAGCATCCTAGCGGGGGGAAGGACCGGGGAGCTGTTTTTT.

The chain joins TRBV5-6 to TRBJ1-6; D unclear. The CDR3 totals 16 residues. Trimming left V 4 bases short and J 9 bases short, with 20 bases between. CDR1 and CDR2 from the germline V gene are SGHDT and YYEEEE. The CDR3 is CASSPERQDVTSPLHF. For the CDR3, the DNA is TGTGCCAGCAGCCCGGAAAGGCAGGATGTTACTTCACCCCTCCACTTT.

The chain has TRBV28 and TRBJ1-2, with TRBD1 matching 10 bases. This CDR3 region has 16 residues. Germline V gene sequence: CDR1 MDHEN, CDR2 SYDVKM. The V gene end was trimmed by 6 bases and the J gene end by 5 bases; junction bases not matched to a gene: 12. The DNA for the CDR3 is TGTGCCAGCAGCCCAACACCTCAGGGACAGGGGTATGGCTACACCTTC. It encodes CASSPTPQGQGYGYTF.

The DNA for the CDR3 is TGTGCCAGCAGCTCACCTCTTAGCGCTACCTACAATGAGCAGTTCTTC. Its translation is CASSSPLSATYNEQFF. This chain joins TRBV7-2 and TRBJ2-1, with a weak D call TRBD2 (5 bases). Per the germline V gene, CDR1 is SGHTA and CDR2 is FQGNSA. V was clipped by 4 bases and J by 2 bases, with 15 bases between them. The CDR3 length is 16 residues.

The V gene is TRBV7-2, the J gene TRBJ1-6, with D unclear. CDR3 length: 14 amino acids. CDR1 is SGHTA and CDR2 is FQGNSA in the germline V gene. V shed 1 base and J shed 6 bases, with 7 bases lying between them. The CDR3 DNA is TGTGCCAGCAGCTTAGTTGAGTTTAATTCACCCCTCCACTTT. Protein product: CASSLVEFNSPLHF.